Reported below is one T cell receptor beta chain. As yet, its antigen is unknown. MiXCR, applied by TCRdb to the multiplex PCR reads, yields one record per CDR3 protein. The sample contains about 94,000 distinct CDR3 sequences, roughly 30% of which appear only once. This entry belongs to a study of breast tumors, draining lymph nodes, adjacent tissues. Regarding the study as a whole: Luminal-like breast cancer showed significantly higher tumor–nontumor repertoire similarity than basal-like. Compared with lymph nodes, tumors were less diverse; compared with nontumor tissue, more. The lymph node origin of tumor T cells was framed as consistent with a hypothesis, not demonstrated.

Germline loops: CDR1 ENHRY, CDR2 SYGVKD. The CDR3 is 11 residues long. Breast cancer patients provided tissue from their axillary draining lymph nodes. The sequence came from a female donor with breast cancer. Some clones in this sample may be carry-over from other donors' samples. The chain joins TRBV10-3 to TRBJ2-7; D uncertain. Source material: axillary lymph node tissue. The CDR3 coding sequence is TGTGCACCTCCGTGCTCCTACGAGCAGTACTTC. Amino acids: CAPPCSYEQYF.